This TCR beta chain was recovered during a study of T-cell memory formation after mild COVID-19. For the study at large: Largely donor-specific sequence clusters came from a couple of donors.

As regards this clonotype: Its antigen is unidentified.

This CDR3 spans 14 amino acids. The trim removed 6 bases at V and 4 bases at J, leaving 4 bases unmatched. Study-wide findings and caveats: Contracting clones from day 15 to 85 showed balanced CD4/CD8; later expanders favored CD4+. Memory cells collected pre-infection included some clones that later responded, suggesting cross-reactive memory joined.

Sample barcodes and UMIs were carried by the TCR alpha and TCR beta cDNA libraries that 5'RACE generated with constant-segment primers. TCRdb processed the 5' RACE reads anew with MiXCR; each CDR3 protein has one entry. The table has 550,000 to 650,000 distinct CDR3 sequences, roughly 17% seen once; the top ten hold 8.1%. The sample taken for sequencing was PBMCs or a T cell subset sorted from them (not recorded which). The sequence was obtained from an adult woman who had mild COVID-19 (a few samples of this study predate the infection). Cell type and time point are not known. The chain couples TRBV12-3 or TRBV12-4 to TRBJ2-2; 8 nucleotides align to TRBD1. CDR3 region: CASRKTGGTGELFF. The CDR3 bases are TGTGCCAGCAGAAAAACAGGGGGCACCGGGGAGCTGTTTTTT.